The 10 T cell receptor beta chains below come from one sample, sequenced in a study of cytomegalovirus exposure and HLA in healthy donors. With 60 Vbeta and 13 Jbeta primers, the PCR was carried out. Assay used: immunoSEQ multiplex PCR; TCRdb lists only in-frame clones, some missing. In all, the sample yields around 140,000 clones. Sample: PBMCs. These receptors were taken from a woman aged 40 to 50 in good health and CMV-seronegative.

The chain couples TRBV6-1 to TRBJ1-5; D uncertain. Trimming cost V 5 bases and J 2 bases, with 13 bases left between them. The germline gives CDR1 MNHNS, CDR2 SASEGT. This CDR3 spans 15 amino acids. The CDR3 here is CASSPGLRGNQPQHF. DNA of the CDR3: TGTGCCAGCAGTCCCGGACTAAGGGGCAATCAGCCCCAGCATTTT.

The chain recombines TRBV5-1 with TRBJ1-1; no clear D gene. The ends were cut back, 2 bases at V and 0 bases at J, with 11 bases in the middle. Germline V CDR1 and CDR2: SGHRS, YFSETQ. CDR3 length equals 15 residues. DNA for the CDR3: TGCGCCAGCAGCTTATTCGGACTGCTGAACACTGAAGCTTTCTTT. Encoded protein: CASSLFGLLNTEAFF. Full variable domain (rest looked up from reference TRBV5-1 and TRBJ1-1): KAGVTQTPRYLIKTRGQQVTLSCSPISGHRSVSWYQQTPGQGLQFLFEYFSETQRNKGNFPGRFSGRQFSNSRSEMNVSTLELGDSALYLCASSLFGLLNTEAFFGQGTRLTVV.

This chain joins TRBV5-1 and TRBJ1-2; D is undetermined. This CDR3 spans 14 amino acids. Deletions cut 4 bases from V and 4 bases from J, with 14 bases between. Germline CDR1 reads SGHRS; CDR2 reads YFSETQ. CDR3 sequence: CASSAGGHLYGYTF. DNA for the CDR3: TGCGCCAGCAGCGCGGGAGGTCACCTCTATGGCTACACCTTC.

The rearrangement links TRBV7-9 to TRBJ1-2; possibly TRBD1 for D (6 bases). CDR3 length: 13 residues. The V gene's germline CDR1 is SEHNR and CDR2 FQNEAQ (reference sequence). The V end lost 5 bases, the J end lost 6 bases, and 13 bases lay between the germline ends. CDR3 loop: CASSIPGDHGYTF. The CDR3 DNA is TGTGCCAGCAGCATTCCAGGGGATCATGGCTACACCTTC.

The V and J genes are TRBV15 and TRBJ2-1, with D perhaps TRBD2 (7 bases). The ends were cut back, 3 bases at V and 6 bases at J, with 18 bases in the middle. Germline CDR1 is LNHNV and CDR2 is YYDKDF (reference sequence). This CDR3 has 16 residues. CDR3 sequence (DNA): TGTGCCACCAGCAGTTATGGGGGGGGCCCATCCAATGAGCAGTTCTTC. It is translated as CATSSYGGGPSNEQFF.

J is TRBJ1-3 and V is TRBV7-3; TRBD1 might be the D (5 bases). Germline assignment: CDR1 SGHTA and CDR2 FQGTGA. The CDR3 length is 14 residues. V lost 5 bases and J 4 bases, leaving 12 bases between the germline ends. CDR3 sequence reads: CASSRGEGGNTIYF. CDR3 in DNA: TGTGCCAGCAGCCGCGGGGAGGGGGGAAACACCATATATTTT.

The chain is built from TRBV7-2 and TRBJ2-5, with a weak D call TRBD2 (5 bases). Trimming removed 5 bases at V and 5 bases at J, with 18 bases between. Germline CDR1 reads SGHTA; CDR2 reads FQGNSA. The CDR3 loop spans 15 amino acids. For the CDR3, the DNA is TGTGCCAGCAGCATCCAAGGAACCACGGGGGAGACCCAGTACTTC. This translates into CASSIQGTTGETQYF.

The chain is built from TRBV4-3 and TRBJ2-4, with 9 bases lining up with TRBD2. V trimming: 4 bases; J trimming: 5 bases; junction bases outside the gene matches: 12. Germline CDR1 is LGHNA and CDR2 is YSLEER. The CDR3 is 17 amino acids. CDR3 in DNA: TGCGCCAGCAGCCGTTATTCCGCCGCGGGGGGGCAAAACATTCAGTACTTC. Protein sequence: CASSRYSAAGGQNIQYF.

For this clone: The same CDR3 is also encoded by other DNA sequences in this sample. This chain connects TRBV27 to TRBJ2-7, with D possibly matching TRBD2 (6 bases). The germline V and J ends were trimmed by 5 bases and 2 bases, with 13 bases remaining between them. There are 14 residues in the CDR3. Germline-derived CDR1 and CDR2 are MNHEY and SMNVEV (reference sequence). CDR3 in amino acids: CASSPGTAPYEQYF. CDR3 bases: TGTGCCAGCAGTCCCGGGACTGCCCCCTACGAGCAGTACTTC.

The CDR3 region is CSVDTGQASGYTF. CDR3 sequence (DNA): TGCAGCGTCGATACCGGACAGGCTAGTGGCTACACCTTC. V and J are TRBV29-1 and TRBJ1-2; TRBD1 matches 7 bases. The V segment lost 6 bases and the J segment 7 bases; nucleotides outside the gene matches: 11. The CDR3 totals 13 residues. Germline-derived CDR1 and CDR2 are SQVTM and ANQGSEA.